This section outlines one T cell receptor beta chain sequence together with its context. What it binds is not known. Germline V gives CDR1 LNHNV, CDR2 YYDKDF (reference sequence). With 3 bases clipped from V and 7 bases from J, the junction kept 7 bases outside the gene matches. The CDR3 loop spans 14 amino acids. This entry belongs to a study of cytomegalovirus exposure and HLA in healthy donors. With 60 Vbeta and 13 Jbeta primers, the PCR was carried out. Some clones are missing from TCRdb's copy, which holds only in-frame ones; the method was immunoSEQ multiplex PCR. The sample lists under 200,000 clones, roughly 82% occurring once. Study results and limitations: Several of the most significant clusters appeared, in a later analysis, to be linked to common viral pathogens. A later analysis showed HLA-associated TCR beta chains outstripping equally common others in clonal expansion. Presence/absence comparisons presumed near-even sequencing depth among donors. A later analysis associated approximately 17,000 TCR beta sequences with HLA alleles at a 0.05 false discovery rate.

Sequencing was done on a sample of PBMCs. The V gene is TRBV15, the J gene TRBJ1-1, with TRBD1 matching 8 bases. This sequence originates from a woman in her 50s in good health and CMV-seropositive. Here the CDR3 reads CATSRSQGADEAFF. In DNA, the CDR3 is TGTGCCACCAGCAGGTCCCAGGGGGCAGATGAAGCTTTCTTT.